This T cell receptor (beta chain) was observed in a study of blood T cell repertoires in COVID-19. Assay: immunoSEQ multiplex PCR; the TCRdb copy retains only in-frame clones and omits some. The sample has 150,000 or so clones; 88% are singletons. Germline V lookup: CDR1 GTSNPN, CDR2 SVGIG (reference sequence). The V gene end was trimmed by 5 bases and the J gene end by 4 bases; junction bases not matched to a gene: 9. The CDR3 has 15 residues. The receptor was isolated from a man in his fifties or sixties with acute or convalescent COVID-19. The sequencing sample was made of peripheral blood. This rearrangement joins TRBV30 to TRBJ2-2; TRBD2 aligns across 8 bases. This chain's CDR3 is CAWRRGGQGTGELFF. DNA for the CDR3: TGTGCCTGGCGACGGGGGGGCCAGGGCACCGGGGAGCTGTTTTTT.